Included here is one T cell receptor beta chain sequence, with context. V shed 4 bases and J shed 3 bases, with 7 bases lying between them. Germline V gene data show CDR1 as MNHEY and CDR2 as SVGAGI. The length of the CDR3 is 12 residues. Those who participated ranged in age from roughly 18 to 89 years and resided in 20 to 25 US areas. Cohort allocation depended upon clinical history that participants reported. This sample is drawn from a study of blood T cell repertoires in COVID-19. Original methodology: Amplification of reference gene primers was used by the study to estimate nucleated cell counts. Profiling relied on immunoSEQ multiplex PCR, and the TCRdb table lists in-frame clones only, not all of them. V, J and clone size are taken as reported in that table, and D and trimming were inferred from the DNA itself. The sample yields about 250,000 clones, 85% to 90% seen once.

The chain uses TRBV6-5 and TRBJ2-7; no definite D call. This receptor was identified in a middle-aged man who had recovered from COVID-19. The sequenced sample consisted of PBMCs or T cells enriched from blood (not recorded which). Here the CDR3 reads CASSLAGYEQYF. In DNA, the CDR3 is TGTGCCAGCAGTTTAGCCGGCTACGAGCAGTACTTC.